Given below is one T cell receptor beta chain in context. Its specificity is unknown. Sequencing was performed with immunoSEQ multiplex PCR; in TCRdb, only in-frame clones are kept and a portion is missing. The sample comprises approximately 47,000 clones, 65% to 70% of which are singletons, and roughly a fifth rests with the top ten. The sample is drawn from a study of cytotoxic CD8 clonotypes in ibrutinib-treated CLL. As for the study in general: After treatment lasting a median 12 months, range 6 to 36, response samples were collected. Broader study findings: On treatment, the uncommon public clonotypes contracted or remained stable. Baseline values of clonality outstripped age-matched healthy donors and followed circulating CD8+ T-cell counts.

The germline CDR1 and CDR2 sequences are MNHNS and SASEGT. CDR3 length equals 12 residues. Trimming took off 9 bases at V and 9 bases at J, with 12 bases between the two ends. The receptor was derived from a human donor with chronic lymphocytic leukemia. This material consisted of PBMCs, taken after 24 months of ibrutinib treatment. The V and J genes are TRBV6-1 and TRBJ1-6; D uncertain. CDR3 amino acids: CASFGVVSPLHF. DNA of the CDR3: TGTGCCAGTTTCGGAGTGGTTTCACCCCTCCACTTT.